The clone carrying this T cell receptor beta chain has at least ten counts. The target antigen is unknown. According to the study, TCR beta libraries were built with iRepertoire HTBI primers and CDR3-region Arm-PCR. TCRdb passed the multiplex PCR reads through MiXCR, listing each CDR3 protein once. The sample shows roughly 400,000 distinct CDR3 sequences, roughly 23% of them seen only once. The CDR3 runs to 13 residues. Germline CDR1 and CDR2: LGHDT and YNNKEL (reference sequence). V lost 8 bases and J 2 bases, leaving 9 bases between the germline ends. The data are from a study of regulatory T cells in long-lasting Graves disease. This sample's time point: persistent/refractory GD, antithyroid drugs over 5 years with positive TRAb. Making the TCR library involved RNA that had been extracted from PBMCs. With EDTA tubes as the receptacles, roughly 9.7 milliliters of peripheral blood were drawn. Study findings and constraints: Newly diagnosed disease favored TRBV20-1 and TRBJ2-1 over persistent disease.

Specimen: peripheral blood mononuclear cells (PBMCs), collected when the disease was refractory, from a patient treated with antithyroid drugs. The chain recombines TRBV3-1 with TRBJ1-4; D perhaps matches TRBD1 (5 bases). The clonotype originates from a female donor with Graves disease. The CDR3, as DNA: TGTGCCAGCCGGCGGGGCACTAATGAAAAACTGTTTTTT. Protein: CASRRGTNEKLFF.